These 9 T cell receptor beta chains came from one sample sequenced in a study of T cell clonality in common variable immunodeficiency. Data came from immunoSEQ multiplex PCR; TCRdb stores just in-frame clones and leaves some out. The sample has about 34,000 clones, none seen only once; the top ten hold 0.95%. The specimen sequenced was peripheral blood mononuclear cells. These receptors originate from a person aged 18 to 75 in good health.

The table lists this clone with many counts. Read sequence stops 3 residues before the CDR3 end, and the germline J gene provides the missing end. The V gene is TRBV7-2, the J gene TRBJ2-1, with 11 bases fitting TRBD1. The CDR3 consists of 15 residues. Trimming took 10 bases from V and 9 from J; bases not matched to a gene: 14. Per the germline V gene, CDR1 is SGHTA and CDR2 is FQGNSA. Partial CDR3 DNA: TGTGCCACCGAGCCCCACGGACAGGGGGCAAGTGAG. Its protein product is CATEPHGQGASE. The entire CDR3 sequence reads CATEPHGQGASEQFF. The entire variable domain, with the rest obtained from reference TRBV7-2 and TRBJ2-1, is as follows: GAGVSQSPSNKVTEKGKDVELRCDPISGHTALYWYRQSLGQGLEFLIYFQGNSAPDKSGLPSDRFSAERTGGSVSTLTIQRTQQEDSAVYLCATEPHGQGASEQFFGPGTRLTVL.

This clone was observed many times. Read sequence stops 3 residues before the CDR3 end, and the germline J gene provides the missing end. The chain couples TRBV6-2 or TRBV6-3 to TRBJ2-3; 8 bases map to TRBD2. The germline V gene has CDR1 MNHEY and CDR2 SVGEGT. J was trimmed by 8 bases and V by 6 bases; bases with no gene match: 16. The length of the CDR3 is 16 residues. The CDR3 DNA, read in part, is TGTGCCAGCAGGTATCCCCTTCCGGGGGGGCGTGGTACG. Protein: CASRYPLPGGRGT. The CDR3 as a whole reads CASRYPLPGGRGTQYF.

Ten or more counts support this clone. The read finishes 3 residues shy of the CDR3 end, and the germline J gene is used to complete it. The J gene is TRBJ1-2, the V gene TRBV18; 8 bases fit TRBD1. The ends lost 6 bases at V and 5 bases at J; junction bases unmatched: 11. This CDR3 has 15 amino acids. Germline assignment: CDR1 KGHSH and CDR2 LQKENI. The part of the CDR3 DNA that was read is TGTGCCAGCTCGACAGGGGACGTTTTTGTTTATGGC. This gives the protein CASSTGDVFVYG. The whole CDR3 sequence reads CASSTGDVFVYGYTF.

This clone was found many times. Sequencing ends 3 residues short of the CDR3 end; the germline J gene provides the rest. The chain links TRBV7-2 to TRBJ1-5; D not resolved. The germline gives CDR1 SGHTA, CDR2 FQGNSA. V lost 4 bases and J 4 bases, leaving 11 bases between the germline ends. The CDR3 extends over 14 amino acids. CDR3 DNA, as far as it was read: TGTGCCAGCAGCTCACTAGGGCGAAATCAGCCC. Encoded protein: CASSSLGRNQP. The CDR3 reads in full as CASSSLGRNQPQHF.

This clone has a count of ten or more. The read ends 3 residues shy of where the CDR3 ends; the end is completed using the germline J gene. The chain has TRBV6-1 and TRBJ1-1; 9 nucleotides match TRBD1. Trimming removed 1 base from V and 5 bases from J; junction bases left unmatched: 11. The CDR3 has 17 residues. Germline V gene sequence: CDR1 MNHNS, CDR2 SASEGT. The CDR3 is CASSEDTGGGRGTEAFF. The sequenced CDR3 bases are TGTGCCAGCAGTGAAGATACAGGGGGCGGGAGGGGAACTGAA.

In its sample, this clone was seen a few times. The chain's CDR3 is CASSLGQAYDYTF. The CDR3 bases that were read are TGTGCCAGCAGCTTAGGGCAGGCCTACGAC. The chain employs TRBV7-8 and TRBJ1-2; D uncertain. The CDR3 is cut off 3 residues early in the read; its end comes from the germline J gene. Germline CDR1 reads SGHVS; CDR2 reads FQNEAQ. This CDR3 comprises 13 residues.

This clone was found many times. Sequencing ends 3 residues short of the CDR3 end; the germline J gene provides the rest. This rearrangement joins TRBV7-2 to TRBJ1-3; D not certain. Germline V CDR1 and CDR2: SGHTA, FQGNSA. The CDR3 covers 14 residues. Trimming took 2 bases from V and 0 from J, leaving 5 bases between them. CDR3 DNA (partial): TGTGCCAGCAGCTTAAAGGGCTCTGGAAACACC. It translates to CASSLKGSGNT. The whole CDR3 sequence reads CASSLKGSGNTIYF.

Ten or more counts support this clone. With the read ending 3 residues before the CDR3 end, the germline J gene is used to fill in that end. The gene calls are TRBV5-1 and TRBJ2-2; D not certain. The CDR3 has 17 residues. Germline V gives CDR1 SGHRS, CDR2 YFSETQ. V dropped 6 bases and J dropped 3 bases, with 21 bases sitting between them. The CDR3 spells CASNGKGAMVHTGELFF. The CDR3 bases that were read are TGCGCCAGCAATGGTAAGGGTGCGATGGTTCACACCGGGGAG.

This clone was found many times. Incomplete CDR3 DNA: TGTGCCTGGAGTCTCGGGACAGCTAATGAAAAA. The encoded protein is CAWSLGTANEK. The entire CDR3 sequence reads CAWSLGTANEKLFF. The gene calls are TRBV30 and TRBJ1-4; TRBD1 agrees at 7 bases. The CDR3 end is not reached by the read, which stops 3 residues before it; the germline J gene fills it in. Trimming cost V 2 bases and J 3 bases; bases outside gene matches: 3. The CDR3 has 14 amino acids. Per the germline V gene, CDR1 is GTSNPN and CDR2 is SVGIG (reference sequence).